At least ten counts were recorded for the clone carrying this TCR beta chain. Amplification targeted TCR beta CDR3 regions from RNA transcripts. The TCR CDR3 first-round RT-PCR relied on the HTBI primer set. TCRdb ran MiXCR on the multiplex PCR reads and lists one entry per CDR3 protein. The table shows fewer than 450,000 distinct CDR3 sequences, with about 15% occurring only once. The data belong to a study of T cells in Graves' hyperthyroidism and ophthalmopathy. V shed 2 bases and J 1 base; nucleotides not matched to a gene: 7. Germline assignment: CDR1 MDHEN and CDR2 SYDVKM. There are 18 residues in the CDR3.

This sequence originates from a woman aged 25 to 45 with Graves' hyperthyroidism that later progressed to Graves' ophthalmopathy. The J gene is TRBJ2-3, the V gene TRBV28, with 12 bases fitting TRBD2. Sequencing was carried out using blood. This chain's CDR3 is CASSLQLAGGLGTDTQYF. In DNA, the CDR3 is TGTGCCAGCAGTTTACAACTAGCGGGGGGTCTCGGCACAGATACGCAGTATTTT. Looking up the rest from reference TRBV28 and TRBJ2-3 gives the full variable domain: DVKVTQSSRYLVKRTGEKVFLECVQDMDHENMFWYRQDPGLGLRLIYFSYDVKMKEKGDIPEGYSVSREKKERFSLILESASTNQTSMYLCASSLQLAGGLGTDTQYFGPGTRLTVL.